This paragraph covers one T cell receptor beta chain sequence. Its antigen remains unidentified. Per-base quality was not reported, and no clone a single base away is much larger than it. This specimen comes from a study of CD8 T cells in Susac syndrome (dated by TCRdb to 2018 to 2020). Looking at the study overall: Whether CD8+ T cell activation and differentiation in Susac syndrome was antigen driven was tested using repertoire sequencing.

RNA was extracted using the RNeasy kit, and about 0.45 to 1 microgram was reverse transcribed with random hexamers. TCR beta CDR3 regions were amplified with the immunoSEQ multiplex PCR assay covering 54 Vbeta and 13 Jbeta segments. PCR amplification bias was corrected using a synthetic template baseline for primer optimization and computational correction. The original methods were these. Reads were assigned to V, D and J genes according to IMGT and analyzed in immunoSEQ Analyzer, with only productive sequences retained. To calculate clonality, Shannon entropy was normalized by log2 of the number of productive unique sequences and then subtracted from one. For each patient and control, public and private clones were evaluated within the 100 most prevalent clones. Clones were defined as Susac-specific when absent from the healthy and MS cohorts, from roughly 1,000 published viral clones and from other ImmuneACCESS disease sequences. TCRdb ran its own pipeline on the public reads, namely fastp trimming at Q25 and MiXCR clone calling, and kept in-frame beta chains. Entries are consolidated by CDR3 protein sequence, retaining the most common genes and DNA. The V and J calls follow TCRdb's processing rather than the paper's. This sample holds 250,000 to 350,000 distinct CDR3 sequences; around 92% were observed only once. The leading ten clones occupy about 0.063% of the sample.

The CDR3 spans 15 residues, from the cysteine through the phenylalanine. Kept here is only the CDR3 DNA, which spans 45 bases and is read in frame from base 1. CDR1 and CDR2 are drawn from the germline V gene (reference sequence): SGHNT, YYREEE. V is pruned by 5 bases and J by 2 bases, leaving 7 bases of the junction without a gene match. General study outcomes and caveats: The TCR sequencing and HLA analysis was acknowledged to have included a relatively small number of individuals.

Peripheral blood CD8+ and CD4+ T cells from healthy donors, Susac syndrome patients and multiple sclerosis patients were profiled by high-throughput TCR beta sequencing. Multiple sclerosis controls were treatment-naive patients with stable or active relapsing-remitting disease fulfilling revised McDonald criteria. Bulk CD8+ and CD4+ T cells were purified magnetically by negative isolation, whereas CD8+ TEMRA cells were enriched by FACS. Blood was collected in EDTA tubes and processed within 24 hours, with PBMCs isolated through density gradient centrifugation. PBMCs intended for TCR sequencing were cryopreserved in liquid nitrogen and thawed later in a water bath at 37 degrees C. A purity of at least 90% was achieved for sorted or isolated CD4+, CD8+ and CD8+ TEMRA cells.

The receptor comes from a human donor with multiple sclerosis. The specimen was CD4+ T cells from PBMCs. The chain is assembled from TRBV5-4 and TRBJ2-3, with 8 middle bases fitting TRBD2. The CDR3 protein: CASRAALAATDTQYF. The nucleotide sequence is given as TGTGCCAGCAGAGCCGCACTAGCGGCCACAGATACGCAGTATTTT.